A single sample is the source of the 14 T cell receptor beta chains below, sequenced in a study of OX40 agonist ivuxolimab in advanced cancers. Clones were sequenced by immunoSEQ multiplex PCR, and TCRdb holds only the in-frame ones, with some missing. The table lists roughly 56,000 clones, approximately 82% of them singletons. The sequenced sample was CD4+ or CD8+ T cells sorted from blood, obtained in a trial of the OX40 agonist ivuxolimab. The receptors come from an adult with an advanced solid tumor such as melanoma, head and neck, liver or kidney cancer.

The V call is TRBV5-4, the J call TRBJ2-5; 7 bases line up with TRBD2. After removal of 1 base from V and 3 bases from J, the junction contained 12 bases not matched to a gene. CDR1 SGHNT and CDR2 YYREEE come from the germline V gene (reference sequence). The CDR3 has 17 residues. CDR3 nucleotide sequence: TGTGCCAGCAGCTTGTTAGGGTGGTTTGGGAGGGAAGAGACCCAGTACTTC. Translated: CASSLLGWFGREETQYF.

This clone was observed a single time. The chain joins TRBV29-1 to TRBJ2-5; the D is unclear. The ends were cut back, 2 bases at V and 5 bases at J, with 12 bases in the middle. This CDR3 region has 13 residues. Per the germline V gene, CDR1 is SQVTM and CDR2 is ANQGSEA. In DNA, the CDR3 is TGCAGCGTTGAATTCCCGGGTACGGAGACCCAGTACTTC. Its translation is CSVEFPGTETQYF.

This clone was picked up a small number of times. The chain has TRBV2 and TRBJ1-5; maybe TRBD1 (5 bases). Trimming shortened V by 7 bases and J by 0 bases, and 13 bases separated the two germline ends. This CDR3 has 15 residues. Germline V gene data show CDR1 as SNHLY and CDR2 as FYNNEI. This CDR3 reads CASTPEGHSNQPQHF. DNA of the CDR3: TGTGCCAGCACTCCTGAGGGGCATAGCAATCAGCCCCAGCATTTT. The whole variable domain, remainder taken from reference TRBV2 and TRBJ1-5, is EPEVTQTPSHQVTQMGQEVILRCVPISNHLYFYWYRQILGQKVEFLVSFYNNEISEKSEIFDDQFSVERPDGSNFTLKIRSTKLEDSAMYFCASTPEGHSNQPQHFGDGTRLSIL.

Ten or more counts support this clone. The rearrangement joins TRBV5-1 to TRBJ1-2; TRBD1 agrees at 8 bases. The V segment lost 0 bases and the J segment 8 bases; nucleotides outside the gene matches: 9. Germline CDR1 and CDR2: SGHRS and YFSETQ. This CDR3 has 15 residues. CDR3 amino acids: CASSLALGQGDGYTF. CDR3 nucleotide sequence: TGCGCCAGCAGCTTGGCGCTAGGACAGGGTGACGGCTACACCTTC.

CDR3 DNA: TGTGCCTGGAGTGTACGGGCGGGGTCTGTAAGTGGCTACACCTTC. Its protein product is CAWSVRAGSVSGYTF. V is TRBV30 and J is TRBJ1-2; D unresolved. The CDR3 is 15 amino acids. Germline V CDR1 and CDR2: GTSNPN, SVGIG (reference sequence). V lost 0 bases, J lost 7 bases, and 18 bases lay in between.

The chain recombines TRBV7-9 with TRBJ2-6; no firm D call. There are 18 residues in the CDR3. Trimming took 7 bases from V and 2 from J, leaving 21 bases between them. In germline, CDR1 is SEHNR, CDR2 FQNEAQ (reference sequence). CDR3 protein: CASINTVGRWTGANVLTF. CDR3 nucleotide sequence: TGTGCCAGCATAAACACAGTAGGACGGTGGACTGGGGCCAACGTCCTGACTTTC.

This clone was detected once. The genes are TRBV9 and TRBJ1-6; unclear D gene. Trimming shortened V by 0 bases and J by 10 bases, and 8 bases separated the two germline ends. Germline CDR1 SGDLS, CDR2 YYNGEE. This CDR3 contains 13 residues. This CDR3 reads CASSVGPESPLHF. In nucleotides, the CDR3 is TGTGCCAGCAGCGTAGGACCGGAATCACCCCTCCACTTT.

V is TRBV7-3 and J is TRBJ1-1; 7 bases align to TRBD1. This CDR3 has 16 amino acids. Trimming removed 0 bases from V and 6 bases from J; junction bases left unmatched: 10. Germline-derived CDR1 and CDR2 are SGHTA and FQGTGA. CDR3 sequence: CASSLTSLNRGAEAFF. The CDR3 DNA follows: TGTGCCAGCAGCTTAACGTCTCTAAACAGGGGTGCTGAAGCTTTCTTT.

The rearrangement links TRBV7-2 to TRBJ2-1, with no clear D. The CDR3 runs 14 residues. Trimming pared 2 bases from V and 4 bases from J, leaving 9 bases between. Germline V gene sequence: CDR1 SGHTA, CDR2 FQGNSA. This CDR3 is CASSLIGSYNEQFF. DNA of the CDR3: TGTGCCAGCAGCTTAATTGGCTCGTACAATGAGCAGTTCTTC.

The chain has TRBV15 and TRBJ2-2; D is undetermined. This CDR3 is built from 14 residues. CDR1 LNHNV and CDR2 YYDKDF come from the germline V gene (reference sequence). Trimming took off 4 bases at V and 6 bases at J, with 12 bases between the two ends. The CDR3 DNA reads TGTGCCACCAGCAAGCAAGGAGTCCCCGGGGAGCTGTTTTTT. Encoded protein: CATSKQGVPGELFF.

This sequence joins TRBV5-1 and TRBJ2-1; D may be TRBD2 (5 bases). CDR1 and CDR2 (germline): SGHRS, YFSETQ. The V end lost 0 bases, the J end lost 4 bases, and 11 bases lay between the germline ends. This CDR3 region has 15 residues. CDR3 loop: CASSLGMAGYNEQFF. The CDR3 coding sequence is TGCGCCAGCAGCTTGGGTATGGCGGGTTACAATGAGCAGTTCTTC.

A single count supports this clone. The genes are TRBV10-1 and TRBJ2-6; D is ambiguous. V was trimmed by 6 bases and J by 1 base, leaving 4 bases between them. CDR1 WNHNN and CDR2 SYGVQD come from the germline V gene (reference sequence). The CDR3 length is 13 residues. CDR3 protein: CASSDSGANVLTF. The CDR3 DNA is TGCGCCAGCAGCGATTCTGGGGCCAACGTCCTGACTTTC.

V usage is TRBV9 and J usage is TRBJ2-3, with D possibly being TRBD2 (6 bases). The CDR3 consists of 16 residues. Germline V gene lookup returns CDR1 SGDLS and CDR2 YYNGEE. The V end was cut by 0 bases, the J end by 3 bases, with 14 bases between. In DNA form, the CDR3 reads TGTGCCAGCAGCGTAGCTGTGACGGGAGCAACAGATACGCAGTATTTT. Its protein product is CASSVAVTGATDTQYF.

J is TRBJ2-3 and V is TRBV7-2; D ambiguous. Trimming took off 1 base at V and 0 bases at J, with 5 bases between the two ends. The CDR3 is made up of 14 amino acids. Germline V gene lookup returns CDR1 SGHTA and CDR2 FQGNSA. The CDR3 nucleotides are TGTGCCAGCAGCTTAGGTCCTAGCACAGATACGCAGTATTTT. This encodes CASSLGPSTDTQYF.